Presented here are 22 T cell receptor beta chains from one specimen sequenced in a study of vaccination and CD4 T cells after COVID-19. These receptors' targets are unknown. The sample's treatment: 10-day PBMC culture with coronavirus spike peptide pools or control peptides (ViraFEST assay). Harvesting of the unexposed donor's CD4+ T cells predated the COVID-19 pandemic (2011-2018). The assay that was used to sequence DNA from cultured CD4+ T cells was the Oncomine TCR Beta short-read assay. TCRdb reprocessed the PCR reads via MiXCR and lists one record per CDR3 protein. The table lists about 8,200 distinct CDR3 sequences, about half of them singletons. Sequenced input: CD4+ T cells from blood, cultured in vitro. The receptors derive from a human donor in good health.

This clonotype rates as large. The gene calls are TRBV7-9 and TRBJ2-1; D is uncertain. The ends were cut back, 5 bases at V and 6 bases at J, with 14 bases in the middle. The CDR3 consists of 14 residues. Germline V lookup: CDR1 SEHNR, CDR2 FQNEAQ (reference sequence). The CDR3 nucleotides are TGTGCCAGCAGCCCCCTTGGGATACGCAATGAGCAGTTCTTC. Amino acids: CASSPLGIRNEQFF.

The chain recombines TRBV19 with TRBJ1-2; unclear D gene. The CDR3 extends over 14 amino acids. Germline V gene sequence: CDR1 LNHDA, CDR2 SQIVND (reference sequence). V lost 2 bases, J lost 0 bases, and 7 bases lay in between. The CDR3 reads CASSISGANYGYTF. CDR3 in DNA: TGTGCCAGTAGTATATCCGGGGCTAACTATGGCTACACCTTC.

CDR3 sequence: CSVAGGGKNIQYF. CDR3 sequence (DNA): TGCAGCGTTGCAGGGGGAGGCAAAAACATTCAGTACTTC. The gene calls are TRBV29-1 and TRBJ2-4; tentatively, D is TRBD1 (7 bases). CDR3 length equals 13 residues. CDR1 is SQVTM and CDR2 is ANQGSEA in the germline V gene. V lost 4 bases and J 3 bases, leaving 10 bases between the germline ends. Supplemented by reference TRBV29-1 and TRBJ2-4, the full variable domain reads SAVISQKPSRDICQRGTSLTIQCQVDSQVTMMFWYRQQPGQSLTLIATANQGSEATYESGFVIDKFPISRPNLTFSTLTVSNMSPEDSSIYLCSVAGGGKNIQYFGAGTRLSVL.

In this sample, this clonotype turned up a few times. The V and J genes are TRBV15 and TRBJ2-1; D is ambiguous. Germline loops: CDR1 LNHNV, CDR2 YYDKDF (reference sequence). CDR3 length: 12 amino acids. V lost 5 bases and J 6 bases, leaving 8 bases between the germline ends. The CDR3 region has the DNA TGTGCCACCAGCCCGTTTTCCAATGAGCAGTTCTTC. Amino acid sequence: CATSPFSNEQFF.

Here the CDR3 reads CASKTGGAETQYF. The CDR3 bases are TGTGCCAGCAAAACAGGGGGCGCGGAGACCCAGTACTTC. The chain has TRBV27 and TRBJ2-5, with TRBD1 matching over 9 bases. The CDR3 consists of 13 residues. Germline V CDR1 and CDR2: MNHEY, SMNVEV (reference sequence). Unmatched junction bases numbered 5, after V lost 7 bases and J lost 5 bases.

The chain couples TRBV6-5 to TRBJ1-2; D is possibly TRBD1 (6 bases). This CDR3 comprises 17 residues. Germline V gene data show CDR1 as MNHEY and CDR2 as SVGAGI. V dropped 4 bases and J dropped 4 bases, with 22 bases sitting between them. The CDR3 region is CASSSPSTTGGPYGYTF. The CDR3 DNA follows: TGTGCCAGCAGTTCTCCCTCCACGACAGGTGGCCCCTATGGCTACACCTTC.

The genes are TRBV27 and TRBJ2-7, with 8 bases fitting TRBD1. The CDR3 totals 14 residues. Germline values: CDR1 MNHEY, CDR2 SMNVEV (reference sequence). With 6 bases clipped from V and 3 bases from J, the junction kept 7 bases outside the gene matches. CDR3 DNA sequence: TGTGCCAGCAGGCCGGGACAGGTCTTCTACGAGCAGTACTTC. It translates to CASRPGQVFYEQYF.

The chain links TRBV20-1 to TRBJ1-5; no firm D call. V gave up 0 bases and J gave up 4 bases, with 16 bases separating them. This CDR3 has 16 residues. In germline, CDR1 is DFQATT, CDR2 SNEGSKA (reference sequence). This CDR3 reads CSARDESGKSNQPQHF. The CDR3 bases are TGCAGTGCTAGAGATGAGTCAGGTAAAAGTAATCAGCCCCAGCATTTT.

In this sample, this clonotype turned up a few times. This chain uses TRBV5-4 with TRBJ1-2; no definite D call. With 4 bases removed from V and 2 bases from J, the gap between germline ends came to 9 bases. This CDR3 is 13 amino acids long. Germline CDR1 is SGHNT and CDR2 is YYREEE (reference sequence). DNA of the CDR3: TGTGCCAGCAGCCCACTGGAGAACTATGGCTACACCTTC. Translated: CASSPLENYGYTF.

The chain carries TRBV7-2 and TRBJ1-1; D call uncertain. V lost 6 bases, J lost 1 base, and 12 bases lay in between. The germline gives CDR1 SGHTA, CDR2 FQGNSA. The CDR3 totals 14 residues. The chain's CDR3 is CASRGGTANTEAFF. The CDR3 DNA is TGTGCCAGCAGGGGAGGAACAGCGAACACTGAAGCTTTCTTT.

The chain is built from TRBV30 and TRBJ2-5; unclear D gene. Germline V gives CDR1 GTSNPN, CDR2 SVGIG (reference sequence). V was clipped by 0 bases and J by 1 base, with 12 bases between them. The length of the CDR3 is 15 residues. CDR3: CAWSVRGSPQETQYF. As DNA, the CDR3 is TGTGCCTGGAGTGTACGAGGCAGCCCCCAAGAGACCCAGTACTTC.

The chain uses TRBV6-1 and TRBJ2-7; 8 bases align to TRBD2. Germline CDR1 MNHNS, CDR2 SASEGT. The CDR3 has 15 residues. Trimming removed 6 bases from V and 4 bases from J; junction bases left unmatched: 11. CDR3 sequence: CASRSGGAGIYEQYF. CDR3 nucleotides: TGTGCCAGCAGATCCGGGGGGGCAGGGATATACGAGCAGTACTTC.

The chain couples TRBV19 to TRBJ2-3; TRBD2 might be the D (6 bases). Germline CDR1 LNHDA, CDR2 SQIVND (reference sequence). This CDR3 contains 14 residues. Trimming took 6 bases from V and 0 from J, leaving 10 bases between them. The chain's CDR3 is CASSVSGSTDTQYF. The CDR3 DNA reads as TGTGCCAGTAGCGTTAGCGGAAGCACAGATACGCAGTATTTT.

The chain has TRBV7-9 and TRBJ2-1; D possibly corresponds to TRBD2 (6 bases). V was cut by 0 bases and J by 8 bases, with 8 bases left in between. The CDR3 has 13 amino acids. CDR1 and CDR2 (germline): SEHNR, FQNEAQ (reference sequence). The CDR3 spells CASSLAGGDEQFF. The CDR3 nucleotides read TGTGCCAGCAGCTTAGCCGGAGGGGATGAGCAGTTCTTC.

The chain employs TRBV6-1 and TRBJ1-2, with 9 bases aligning to TRBD1. Trimming removed 4 bases from V and 2 bases from J; junction bases left unmatched: 8. From germline, CDR1 is MNHNS and CDR2 SASEGT. This CDR3 is 16 amino acids long. CDR3: CASSGNRDRDNYGYTF. For the CDR3, the DNA is TGTGCCAGCAGTGGCAATCGGGACAGGGACAACTATGGCTACACCTTC.

There are a few counts of this clonotype. The V gene is TRBV4-3, the J gene TRBJ1-6; D not resolved. This CDR3 region has 16 residues. From germline, CDR1 is LGHNA and CDR2 YSLEER. V gave up 1 base and J gave up 8 bases, with 15 bases separating them. The CDR3 DNA reads as TGCGCCAGCAGCCAAGGGACCGGACGGGGTGATTCACCCCTCCACTTT. Encoded protein: CASSQGTGRGDSPLHF.

The CDR3 sequence: CSARSSAGGSTQGRNNEQFF. In DNA form, the CDR3 reads TGCAGTGCGAGGAGTTCAGCGGGAGGAAGCACCCAAGGTCGCAACAATGAGCAGTTCTTC. This rearrangement joins TRBV20-1 to TRBJ2-1; 9 nucleotides match TRBD2. Germline lookup yields CDR1 DFQATT and CDR2 SNEGSKA (reference sequence). The CDR3 contains 20 residues. Trimming took 6 bases from V and 5 from J; bases not matched to a gene: 26.

The chain employs TRBV7-9 and TRBJ2-5; the D is unclear. The CDR3 length is 13 residues. Germline loops: CDR1 SEHNR, CDR2 FQNEAQ (reference sequence). Trimming cost V 6 bases and J 5 bases, with 13 bases left between them. The CDR3 nucleotides are TGTGCCAGCAGGATGAAGGTCGGGGAGACCCAGTACTTC. Protein product: CASRMKVGETQYF.

V and J are TRBV2 and TRBJ1-3; TRBD1 matches 8 bases. The junction had 11 bases not matched to a gene; V was cut back by 10 bases and J by 0 bases. Germline CDR1 is SNHLY and CDR2 is FYNNEI. This CDR3 has 16 amino acids. CDR3: CATNRGIRASGNTIYF. CDR3 bases: TGTGCCACAAACAGGGGGATCCGAGCCTCTGGAAACACCATATATTTT.

The V call is TRBV7-6, the J call TRBJ2-5; 7 nucleotides align to TRBD2. Germline CDR1 reads SGHVS; CDR2 reads FNYEAQ. Trimming took 5 bases from V and 2 from J; bases not matched to a gene: 8. The CDR3 runs 15 residues. CDR3 sequence (DNA): TGTGCCAGCAGCCCCCGGGGGGAGAGACAAGAGACCCAGTACTTC. This codes for CASSPRGERQETQYF. Drawing the rest from reference TRBV7-6 and TRBJ2-5, the complete variable domain is GAGVSQSPRYKVTKRGQDVALRCDPISGHVSLYWYRQALGQGPEFLTYFNYEAQQDKSGLPNDRFSAERPEGSISTLTIQRTEQRDSAMYRCASSPRGERQETQYFGPGTRLLVL.

This clonotype has only a few counts. The chain recombines TRBV20-1 with TRBJ2-3; 12 nucleotides agree with TRBD2. This CDR3 is built from 15 residues. Trimming at V came to 5 bases and at J to 0 bases, leaving 3 bases not matched to a gene. Germline V CDR1 and CDR2: DFQATT, SNEGSKA (reference sequence). Written as DNA, the CDR3 is TGCAGTGCTCCCGGGACTAGCGGGAGCACAGATACGCAGTATTTT. Translating it yields CSAPGTSGSTDTQYF.

This clonotype has only a few counts. V and J are TRBV6-2 or TRBV6-3 and TRBJ2-5, with 7 bases identical to TRBD2. The CDR3 spans 19 residues. J was trimmed by 3 bases and V by 5 bases; bases with no gene match: 21. Germline V CDR1 and CDR2: MNHEY, SVGEGT. The CDR3 sequence: CASSALETRFAREKETQYF. The DNA of the CDR3 is TGTGCCAGCAGTGCCCTCGAAACCCGGTTCGCGCGGGAGAAAGAGACCCAGTACTTC.